Following are 14 T cell receptor beta chains from one sample sequenced in a study of T cell repertoires in cytomegalovirus infection. TCRdb called the reads again in MiXCR, with one record for every CDR3 protein. The sample lists 250,000 to 300,000 distinct CDR3 sequences; less than 25% were seen once. Their antigens remain unidentified. The sequencing here drew on cultured PBMCs, taken from culture after CMV antigen stimulation. These receptors were obtained from a human donor in good health (CMV status not recorded). Some clones in this sample may be carry-over from other donors' samples.

This chain links TRBV28 with TRBJ1-2; D not resolved. Germline V lookup: CDR1 MDHEN, CDR2 SYDVKM. This CDR3 has 11 residues. V was pared by 7 bases and J by 7 bases, with 10 bases between. Here the CDR3 DNA reads TGTGCCAGCACCCGAGCACGTGGCTACACCTTC. Residues: CASTRARGYTF.

The CDR3 region has the DNA TGTGCCAGCAGCTTCTCACTAGCGGGAGCCCCCCGGGAGCAGTTCTTC. Amino acids: CASSFSLAGAPREQFF. The chain combines TRBV7-8 with TRBJ2-1, with 11 bases aligning to TRBD2. CDR3 length: 16 amino acids. Germline assignment: CDR1 SGHVS and CDR2 FQNEAQ. The trim removed 3 bases at V and 10 bases at J, leaving 11 bases unmatched.

This clonotype was detected only a few times. The V call is TRBV3-1, the J call TRBJ1-5; 9 bases map to TRBD1. The CDR3 spans 18 residues. Germline V CDR1 and CDR2: LGHDT, YNNKEL (reference sequence). Trimming at V came to 5 bases and at J to 5 bases, leaving 16 bases not matched to a gene. CDR3: CASSSSKSPGQGDQPQHF. The CDR3 DNA sequence: TGTGCCAGCAGCTCCTCGAAGTCCCCGGGACAGGGAGATCAGCCCCAGCATTTT.

The chain employs TRBV27 and TRBJ2-7, with a tentative D call TRBD1 (5 bases). CDR1 is MNHEY, CDR2 SMNVEV, per germline (reference sequence). V gave up 2 bases and J gave up 2 bases, with 13 bases separating them. This CDR3 comprises 15 residues. The CDR3 sequence is CASSLRGTFTYEQYF. DNA for the CDR3: TGTGCCAGCAGTTTAAGGGGCACTTTCACCTACGAGCAGTACTTC.

This clonotype occurred a few times. The chain has TRBV12-3 or TRBV12-4 and TRBJ2-1; 13 bases fit TRBD2. The V segment lost 5 bases and the J segment 6 bases; nucleotides outside the gene matches: 4. The CDR3 runs to 15 residues. The CDR3: CASSTLAGGPNEQFF. The CDR3 coding sequence is TGTGCCAGCAGTACACTAGCGGGAGGGCCCAATGAGCAGTTCTTC.

This clonotype was seen a handful of times. The rearrangement joins TRBV30 to TRBJ2-5, with no clear D. Trimming stripped 0 bases from V and 11 bases from J, with 19 bases between. The CDR3 length is 14 residues. Germline V gene data show CDR1 as GTSNPN and CDR2 as SVGIG (reference sequence). For the CDR3, the DNA is TGTGCCTGGAGTGTGGACCTCGGTACCGGGTCACAGTACTTC. This translates into CAWSVDLGTGSQYF.

Note on this clonotype: One base away lies a much larger clone, so this may be a sequencing read error. V gene TRBV5-4 combines with J gene TRBJ2-3; D is undetermined. CDR3 length: 12 amino acids. Germline CDR1 SGHNT, CDR2 YYREEE (reference sequence). Trimming removed 4 bases at V and 2 bases at J, with 5 bases between. CDR3 bases: TGTGCCAGCAGCGCCTTCACAGATACGCAGTATTTT. Translated, it gives CASSAFTDTQYF.

This clonotype has more than one count but fewer than ten. This chain uses TRBV30 with TRBJ2-7, with 10 nucleotides matching TRBD2. V trimming: 0 bases; J trimming: 2 bases; junction bases outside the gene matches: 4. Germline V gives CDR1 GTSNPN, CDR2 SVGIG (reference sequence). There are 15 residues in the CDR3. The CDR3 sequence is CAWSVGLAGAYEQYV. The CDR3 DNA sequence: TGTGCCTGGAGTGTCGGGCTAGCGGGGGCCTACGAGCAGTACGTC.

This clonotype was seen only a few times. This rearrangement joins TRBV12-3 or TRBV12-4 to TRBJ2-1; 11 bases agree with TRBD2. The trim removed 6 bases at V and 6 bases at J, leaving 7 bases unmatched. The CDR3 spans 15 residues. In nucleotides, the CDR3 is TGTGCCAGCAGGTCTCTAGCGGGAGGTGCCAATGAGCAGTTCTTC. Protein: CASRSLAGGANEQFF.

There are a few counts of this clonotype. This chain links TRBV12-3 or TRBV12-4 with TRBJ1-4; 8 bases match TRBD1. V gave up 6 bases and J gave up 0 bases; unmatched junction bases: 6. This CDR3 contains 16 residues. This CDR3 is CASRRGQGATNEKLFF. DNA for the CDR3: TGTGCCAGCAGAAGAGGACAGGGTGCAACTAATGAAAAACTGTTTTTT.

The gene calls are TRBV20-1 and TRBJ2-5; 10 bases are a match to TRBD1. The V gene's germline CDR1 is DFQATT and CDR2 SNEGSKA (reference sequence). Trimming cost V 6 bases and J 3 bases; bases outside gene matches: 7. This CDR3 has 14 residues. The CDR3 region is CSARPGQGKETQYF. The CDR3 DNA sequence: TGCAGTGCGCGCCCGGGACAGGGGAAAGAGACCCAGTACTTC.

The CDR3 is CASSQLGSGQETQYF. In DNA, the CDR3 is TGCGCCAGCAGCCAACTAGGGTCAGGCCAAGAGACCCAGTACTTC. The chain recombines TRBV4-3 with TRBJ2-5, with D unclear. Looked up from germline, CDR1 is LGHNA and CDR2 is YSLEER. The CDR3 extends over 15 amino acids. The germline V and J ends were trimmed by 2 bases and 1 base, with 11 bases remaining between them.

This clonotype has just a few counts. The chain joins TRBV7-2 to TRBJ2-4; D is unclear. V was clipped by 4 bases and J by 7 bases, with 8 bases between them. There are 12 residues in the CDR3. From germline, CDR1 is SGHTA and CDR2 FQGNSA. The CDR3 coding sequence is TGTGCCAGCAGCTCCGGGTATAACATTCAGTACTTC. Its protein product is CASSSGYNIQYF.

In this sample, this clonotype turned up a few times. The J gene is TRBJ2-1, the V gene TRBV24-1; maybe TRBD2 (5 bases). Germline CDR1 is KGHDR and CDR2 is SFDVKD. The V gene lost 4 bases and the J gene lost 8 bases, with 11 bases spanning the gap. This CDR3 is built from 13 residues. The CDR3 region is CATSDHGLDEQFF. The DNA of the CDR3 is TGTGCCACCAGTGACCACGGACTTGATGAGCAGTTCTTC.